The source of this TCR beta chain is a study of blood T cell repertoires in COVID-19. The CDR3 is 11 amino acids. Trimming removed 6 bases from V and 8 bases from J, with 10 bases in between. Looked up from germline, CDR1 is MNHEY and CDR2 is SVGAGI. Authors' methods: Estimation of nucleated cell counts relied on the amplification of reference gene primers. Clones were sequenced by immunoSEQ multiplex PCR, and TCRdb holds only the in-frame ones, with some missing. V, J and clone size were drawn from that table, and D and trimming were deduced from the DNA. The sample records under 300,000 clones, roughly 82% being singletons.

This clonotype was sampled from a man at least 80 years old with acute or convalescent COVID-19. This rearrangement joins TRBV6-5 to TRBJ1-1, with TRBD1 as a possible D gene (5 bases). Sequences were obtained from peripheral blood. The CDR3 region has the DNA TGTGCCAGCAGGTTGACAGTAGAAGCTTTCTTT. This codes for CASRLTVEAFF.